The TCR beta chain described here comes from a study of blood T cell repertoires in COVID-19 (TCRdb year 2020). Describing the broader study: Samples covering the acute and convalescent phases of COVID-19 were provided by collaborators in the United States, Italy and Spain. The material from the prospective study consisted of cDNA or gDNA derived from T cells, B-cell-depleted T cells, or PBMCs. The dataset comprised deeply sampled blood TCRbeta repertoires from subjects exposed to, actively infected with, or recovered from COVID-19. The repertoires were released in a freely available public database intended as a resource for research on the immune response to SARS-CoV-2. The samples were drawn from the first 160 participants of the ongoing ImmuneRACE study and from over 950 subjects provided by 6 global collaborators. Sample metadata almost always included a de-identified subject ID, COVID-19 status, age in years and sex. Where available, HLA class I and class II types were obtained from metadata supplied by the sample provider rather than from assay-based typing. The full study reports these points: The amount of clinical and demographic metadata varied by source and participant and was provided uncurated.

Participants in the prospective study were aged roughly 18 to 100 years, lived in 20 to 30 United States geographic areas, and enrolled through a virtual design. To assign participants to cohorts, the prospective study relied on clinical history that participants themselves reported in a screening survey and a study questionnaire. ImmuneRACE Cohort 3 recovered participants were defined by two consecutive negative NP/OP PCR tests, healthcare professional clearance, or symptom resolution. In the prospective study, whole blood, serum and a nasopharyngeal or oropharyngeal swab were collected from each participant by mobile phlebotomists. Over an approximately two-month period, participants in the prospective study had the option of providing additional blood draws and questionnaires. Before DNA extraction, blood samples from the prospective study were shipped at room temperature or frozen. CDR1 and CDR2 are read off the germline V gene (reference sequence) as SEHNR and FQNEAQ. Reading from cysteine to phenylalanine, the CDR3 counts 12 amino acids. The DNA shown is the 36-base CDR3, in frame from base 1. The V end loses 4 bases and the J end loses 10 bases, and a stretch of 10 bases separates them.

TCRbeta CDR3 regions were amplified from genomic DNA by means of the immunoSEQ Assay, a bias-controlled multiplex PCR. The authors processed their data as follows. Within the assay, amplification of reference gene primers was used to estimate how many nucleated cells each sample contained. To quantify the absolute abundance of each unique TCRbeta CDR3 rearrangement, sequence reads were collapsed and filtered. For each sample, productive Simpson clonality was calculated as the square root of Simpson's diversity index over productive rearrangements. TCRdb took this table from immuneACCESS and kept in-frame rearrangements with V and J called. Such tables lack part of the clones; where checked against another copy, unresolved V genes explain under half of the gap, and the rest is unexplained. The DNA gave D and trimming, while V, J and clone size come from that table. The sample table lists roughly 380,000 clones, 87% of them with a count of one. 2.5% to 3% of the sample is in the top ten clones.

As to this clone: The target of this receptor is not known. No clone much larger than this one lies a single base away; base qualities are absent.

The sequenced material came from PBMCs or T cells enriched from blood (not recorded which). Rearrangement joined TRBV7-9 to TRBJ2-2; the D gene identity is not certain. This clonotype originated in a woman in her 30s who had recovered from COVID-19. The DNA reads as follows: TGTGCCAGCAGCTCCCTTGTCGTGGAGCTGTTTTTT. The encoded protein is CASSSLVVELFF.